This T cell receptor beta chain was sequenced during a study of T cell responses to AZD1222 COVID-19 vaccine. Notes on the study in general: Reportedly, nearly half of unique spike TCRs recognized epitopes outside B.1.351/B.1.1.7 mutations. It was only a handful of AZD1222 recipients who were seropositive at baseline. Donors were mostly white British, more females; clonal diversity possibly underestimated.

Trimming took 0 bases from V and 9 from J; bases not matched to a gene: 6. CDR3 size: 14 residues. Germline assignment: CDR1 SGHRS and CDR2 YFSETQ. A word on this clone: The antigen is unknown.

Measured with immunoSEQ multiplex PCR; TCRdb has only the in-frame clones, and not every one. The sample comprises 95,000 to 100,000 clones, 90% of which are singletons, and 1% to 1.5% rests with the top ten. The V and J genes are TRBV5-1 and TRBJ1-3; TRBD1 matches 7 bases. The TCR comes from an adult in good health. The sample consisted of peripheral blood, taken on day 0 of AZD1222 vaccination. For the CDR3, the DNA is TGCGCCAGCAGCTTGGGGACAGGCGCGGGCACCATATATTTT. It encodes CASSLGTGAGTIYF.